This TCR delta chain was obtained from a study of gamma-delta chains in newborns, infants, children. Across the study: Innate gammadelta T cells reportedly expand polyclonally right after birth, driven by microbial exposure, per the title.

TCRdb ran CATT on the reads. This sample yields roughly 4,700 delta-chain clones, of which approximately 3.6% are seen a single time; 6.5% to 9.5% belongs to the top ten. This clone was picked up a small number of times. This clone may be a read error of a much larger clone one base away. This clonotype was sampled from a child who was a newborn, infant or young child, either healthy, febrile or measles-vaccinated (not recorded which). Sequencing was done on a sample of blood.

CDR3 residues: CALGEQRSYWGIRGNSTAQLFF. DNA of the CDR3: TGTGCTCTTGGGGAACAGAGATCCTACTGGGGGATACGGGGGAATTCGACAGCACAACTCTTCTTT. The chain links TRDV1 to TRDJ2; TRDD3 matches 13 bases. Germline values: CDR1 TSWWSYY, CDR2 QGS. CDR3 length: 22 amino acids. V lost 1 base, J lost 4 bases, and 18 bases stayed unmatched.